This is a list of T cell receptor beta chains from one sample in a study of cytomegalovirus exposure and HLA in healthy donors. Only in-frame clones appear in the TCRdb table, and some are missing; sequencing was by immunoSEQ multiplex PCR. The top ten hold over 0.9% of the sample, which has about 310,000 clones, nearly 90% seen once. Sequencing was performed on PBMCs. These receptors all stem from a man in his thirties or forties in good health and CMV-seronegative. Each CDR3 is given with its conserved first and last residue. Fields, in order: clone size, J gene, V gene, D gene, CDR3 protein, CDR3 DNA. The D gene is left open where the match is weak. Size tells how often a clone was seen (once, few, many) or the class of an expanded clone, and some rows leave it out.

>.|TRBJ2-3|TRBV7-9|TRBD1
CASSPGDRGHTDTQYF
TGTGCCAGCAGCCCGGGGGACAGGGGACACACAGATACGCAGTATTTT
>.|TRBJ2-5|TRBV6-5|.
CASKPDGWSQETQYF
TGTGCCAGCAAACCCGACGGGTGGTCCCAAGAGACCCAGTACTTC
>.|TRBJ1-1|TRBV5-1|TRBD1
CASDSGVGTVNTEAFF
TGCGCCAGCGACTCAGGCGTAGGGACAGTGAACACTGAAGCTTTCTTT
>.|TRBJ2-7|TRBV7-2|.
CASSQRSGGDEQYF
TGTGCCAGCAGTCAAAGGAGTGGGGGCGACGAGCAGTACTTC
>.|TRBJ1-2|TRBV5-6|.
CASSPQVVGGTYGYTF
TGTGCCAGCAGCCCCCAGGTGGTGGGGGGTACGTATGGCTACACCTTC
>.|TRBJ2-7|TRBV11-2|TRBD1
CASRLPGQVNEQYF
TGTGCCAGCAGACTGCCGGGACAGGTAAACGAGCAGTACTTC
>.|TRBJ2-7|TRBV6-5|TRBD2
CASSYPPGGTYEQYF
TGTGCCAGCAGTTACCCTCCGGGGGGAACCTACGAGCAGTACTTC
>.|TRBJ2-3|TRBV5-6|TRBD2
CASSPTSGGYTDTQYF
TGTGCCAGCAGCCCGACTAGCGGGGGGTACACAGATACGCAGTATTTT
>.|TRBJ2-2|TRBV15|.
CATSRGGLGNTGELFF
TGTGCCACCAGCAGAGGGGGGCTTGGGAACACCGGGGAGCTGTTTTTT
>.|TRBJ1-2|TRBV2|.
CASSERTPYGYTF
TGTGCCAGCAGTGAACGTACACCGTATGGCTACACCTTC
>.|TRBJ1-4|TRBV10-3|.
CAISESETGPEKLFF
TGTGCCATCAGTGAGTCTGAGACAGGCCCTGAAAAACTGTTTTTT
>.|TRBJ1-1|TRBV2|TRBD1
CASRTGGLYSEAFF
TGTGCCAGCAGGACAGGGGGCCTTTACTCTGAAGCTTTCTTT
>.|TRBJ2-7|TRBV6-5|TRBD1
CASSYRGLRSYEQYF
TGTGCCAGCAGTTACAGGGGGCTGAGAAGCTACGAGCAGTACTTC
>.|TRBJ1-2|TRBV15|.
CATSRDRGSSNYGYTF
TGTGCCACCAGCAGAGATAGGGGCAGCTCTAACTATGGCTACACCTTC
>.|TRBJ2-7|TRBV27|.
CASRRGPEQYF
TGTGCCAGCAGGAGAGGGCCCGAGCAGTACTTC
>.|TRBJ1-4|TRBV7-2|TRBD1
CASSSQGSEEKLFF
TGTGCCAGCAGCTCACAGGGGAGTGAGGAAAAACTGTTTTTT
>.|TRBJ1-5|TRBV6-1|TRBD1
CASSDSGTGLQQPQHF
TGTGCCAGCAGTGATTCCGGGACAGGGTTACAGCAGCCCCAGCATTTT
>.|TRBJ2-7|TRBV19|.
CASSSRVSSYEQYF
TGTGCCAGTAGTAGCAGGGTCAGCTCCTACGAGCAGTACTTC
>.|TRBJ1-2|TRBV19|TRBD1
CASRSDRGGYTF
TGTGCCAGTAGATCAGACAGGGGCGGCTACACCTTC
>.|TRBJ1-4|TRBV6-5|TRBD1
CASRAWTGGIEKLFF
TGTGCCAGCAGGGCTTGGACAGGGGGAATTGAAAAACTGTTTTTT
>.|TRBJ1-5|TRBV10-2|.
CASSERGAPNQPQHF
TGCGCCAGCAGTGAGCGGGGGGCACCCAATCAGCCCCAGCATTTT
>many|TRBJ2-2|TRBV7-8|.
CASSLVPGFGTGELFF
TGTGCCAGCAGCTTAGTTCCGGGTTTCGGCACCGGGGAGCTGTTTTTT
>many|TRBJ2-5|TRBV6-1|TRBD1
CASSRGQQETQYF
TGTGCCAGCAGTAGGGGACAGCAAGAGACCCAGTACTTC